Below, 16 T cell receptor beta chains from the same sample are listed, as sequenced in a study of CD8 T cells in ankylosing spondylitis. TCRdb reprocessed the 5' RACE reads via MiXCR and lists one record per CDR3 protein. The sample has about 280,000 distinct CDR3 sequences, over 15% seen once; the top ten hold around 7.8%. The source material was blood, either unsorted or a sorted T cell fraction (not recorded which). The receptors were sampled from a male donor with ankylosing spondylitis or in good health (not recorded which).

This clonotype occurred a few times. The V and J genes are TRBV2 and TRBJ2-3, with D perhaps being TRBD1 or TRBD2 (5 bases each). Germline loops: CDR1 SNHLY, CDR2 FYNNEI. The CDR3 runs to 14 residues. V lost 7 bases and J lost 4, with 15 bases in between. The CDR3 loop reads CASTRGLGADTQYF. The CDR3 DNA follows: TGTGCCAGCACCCGGGGTCTGGGGGCAGATACGCAGTATTTT.

This chain connects TRBV12-3 or TRBV12-4 to TRBJ1-5; D is perhaps TRBD1 (5 bases). The CDR3 sequence is 21 residues long. V was shortened by 5 bases and J by 2 bases, with 31 bases between the two germline ends. CDR3 coding DNA: TGTGCCAGCAGTATTATCGCCCCCGGGACCCCGGGGGTACAGGGCAATCAGCCCCAGCATTTT. This sequence encodes CASSIIAPGTPGVQGNQPQHF.

This clonotype was observed a handful of times. This chain uses TRBV6-1 with TRBJ2-3, with TRBD1 matching over 7 bases. CDR3 length equals 16 residues. Germline lookup yields CDR1 MNHNS and CDR2 SASEGT. V trimming: 1 base; J trimming: 0 bases; junction bases outside the gene matches: 4. CDR3 region: CASSEGQGPSTDTQYF. CDR3 nucleotide sequence: TGTGCCAGCAGTGAAGGACAGGGACCAAGCACAGATACGCAGTATTTT.

This chain connects TRBV14 to TRBJ2-5; 10 bases map to TRBD2. CDR1 is SGHDN, CDR2 FVKESK, per germline. The CDR3 length is 14 residues. With 3 bases clipped from V and 5 bases from J, the junction kept 3 bases outside the gene matches. CDR3 DNA: TGTGCCAGCAGCCAGACGGGACTAGCGGAGACCCAGTACTTC. It yields the protein CASSQTGLAETQYF.

This clonotype was detected a few times. V gene TRBV5-1 combines with J gene TRBJ2-5; 9 bases fit TRBD2. Germline V CDR1 and CDR2: SGHRS, YFSETQ. After removal of 7 bases from V and 3 bases from J, the junction contained 10 bases not matched to a gene. The CDR3 is made up of 15 amino acids. This CDR3 is CASQLQASGKETQYF. The CDR3 DNA follows: TGCGCCAGCCAACTCCAAGCTAGCGGGAAAGAGACCCAGTACTTC.

The table lists this clonotype with a few counts. This chain connects TRBV12-3 or TRBV12-4 to TRBJ2-1; tentative D call: TRBD1 (6 bases). V lost 6 bases to trimming and J lost 5 bases, with 17 bases between them. The CDR3 loop spans 15 amino acids. The CDR3 sequence is CASSPRGFGNNEQFF. CDR3 bases: TGTGCCAGCAGCCCCAGGGGCTTTGGGAACAATGAGCAGTTCTTC.

This clonotype was counted a few times. The chain employs TRBV20-1 and TRBJ2-5; TRBD2 matches at 13 bases. V lost 7 bases, J lost 2 bases, and 1 base stayed unmatched. Germline-derived CDR1 and CDR2 are DFQATT and SNEGSKA (reference sequence). The CDR3 extends over 13 amino acids. In nucleotides, the CDR3 is TGCAGTGGACTAGCGGGGGGACAAGAGACCCAGTACTTC. Protein sequence: CSGLAGGQETQYF.

This clonotype has just a few counts. The rearrangement links TRBV5-1 to TRBJ1-1; D is possibly TRBD1 (5 bases). V was shortened by 2 bases and J by 3 bases, with 17 bases between the two germline ends. Germline CDR1 and CDR2: SGHRS and YFSETQ. This CDR3 has 16 residues. CDR3 loop: CASSFYKGALDTEAFF. In DNA, the CDR3 is TGCGCCAGCAGCTTTTACAAAGGGGCGCTAGACACTGAAGCTTTCTTT.

The chain is built from TRBV3-1 and TRBJ2-1; D may be TRBD2 (7 bases). The germline CDR1 and CDR2 sequences are LGHDT and YNNKEL (reference sequence). With 3 bases removed from V and 12 bases from J, the gap between germline ends came to 15 bases. The CDR3 has 13 amino acids. The CDR3 spells CASSQFEGGGQFF. CDR3 coding DNA: TGTGCCAGCAGCCAGTTTGAGGGAGGGGGGCAGTTCTTC.

V and J are TRBV12-3 or TRBV12-4 and TRBJ2-5; TRBD2 agrees at 12 bases. V lost 3 bases to trimming and J lost 1 base; unmatched junction nucleotides: 3. The CDR3 is made up of 16 amino acids. The CDR3 is CASSLASGGAQETQYF. The CDR3 DNA reads as TGTGCCAGCAGTTTGGCTAGCGGGGGGGCCCAAGAGACCCAGTACTTC.

The chain is built from TRBV14 and TRBJ1-2, with 7 bases lining up with TRBD1. Per germline, CDR1 SGHDN and CDR2 FVKESK. Germline trimming cut 2 bases from V and 2 bases from J; bases unmatched to any gene: 5. The CDR3 has 15 amino acids. The CDR3 reads CASSQKMTGNYGYTF. The CDR3 DNA follows: TGTGCCAGCAGCCAAAAAATGACAGGGAACTATGGCTACACCTTC.

This clonotype was seen many times. The chain joins TRBV29-1 to TRBJ1-2, with 10 nucleotides matching TRBD1. Germline V gives CDR1 SQVTM, CDR2 ANQGSEA. This CDR3 region has 16 residues. V was clipped by 6 bases and J by 8 bases; unmatched bases: 18. The CDR3 coding sequence is TGCAGCGTGGACCGGGACAGGGGCGTCCCACTAAGCGGCTACACCTTC. It codes for CSVDRDRGVPLSGYTF.

This clonotype showed up just a few times. The rearrangement joins TRBV29-1 to TRBJ2-1; weak D call: TRBD2 (5 bases). V was clipped by 7 bases and J by 5 bases, with 15 bases between them. The CDR3 is 13 residues long. In germline, CDR1 is SQVTM, CDR2 ANQGSEA. The CDR3 region has the DNA TGCAGCGCTAAGGACTTAGGGAACAATGAGCAGTTCTTC. Translated, it gives CSAKDLGNNEQFF.

The chain combines TRBV3-1 with TRBJ2-1, with D possibly matching TRBD2 (5 bases). Looked up from germline, CDR1 is LGHDT and CDR2 is YNNKEL (reference sequence). The V end lost 1 base, the J end lost 7 bases, and 14 bases lay between the germline ends. The CDR3 extends over 15 amino acids. CDR3 region: CASSQAPRGENEQFF. In nucleotides, the CDR3 is TGTGCCAGCAGCCAAGCCCCCCGGGGTGAGAATGAGCAGTTCTTC.

J is TRBJ1-1 and V is TRBV25-1, with D perhaps TRBD1 (6 bases). V was clipped by 1 base and J by 6 bases, with 15 bases between them. CDR1 MGHDK and CDR2 SYGVNS come from the germline V gene. The CDR3 is 15 residues long. CDR3 in DNA: TGTGCCAGCAGTGAATTTGGTGGGGGCTCAGCTGAAGCTTTCTTT. This encodes CASSEFGGGSAEAFF.

This clonotype appeared many times. This chain joins TRBV29-1 and TRBJ1-1; D perhaps matches TRBD1 (5 bases). CDR3 size: 12 residues. Germline CDR1 is SQVTM and CDR2 is ANQGSEA. The V gene lost 6 bases and the J gene lost 6 bases, with 14 bases spanning the gap. The CDR3 sequence: CSVGTLGAEAFF. The CDR3 DNA reads TGCAGCGTCGGGACTCTCGGGGCTGAAGCTTTCTTT.